The rows below give T cell receptor beta chains drawn from one sample of a study of identical twins. Via MiXCR, TCRdb re-called the 5' RACE reads, giving one row per CDR3 protein. The data contain a few hundred thousand distinct CDR3 sequences, under 9% of them singletons. A further study also used this sample, focusing on yellow fever vaccine responses in identical twins.

Sequences were obtained from memory (CD45RO+) T cells sorted from blood. These TCRs come from a young woman in good health. CDR3s include the opening cysteine and the closing phenylalanine or tryptophan. D genes are given only for firm matches. The size field is filled for only some rows; it gives once, few, many or a size class.

J gene,CDR3 length,clone size,V gene,D gene,CDR3 protein,CDR3 DNA
TRBJ1-5,14,few,TRBV12-3/TRBV12-4,.,CASSFSGGNQPQHF,TGTGCCAGCAGTTTTTCCGGTGGCAATCAGCCCCAGCATTTT
TRBJ1-5,17,many,TRBV27,TRBD1,CASSSDRTGGQVQPQHF,TGTGCCAGCAGTTCCGACCGCACAGGGGGTCAGGTTCAGCCCCAGCATTTT
TRBJ1-1,15,few,TRBV27,TRBD1,CASSLGTGGGTEAFF,TGTGCCAGCAGTCTAGGGACAGGGGGCGGCACTGAAGCTTTCTTT
TRBJ2-1,21,.,TRBV27,TRBD2,CASHSLPLGTSGVSRYNEQFF,TGTGCCAGCCACTCACTCCCACTCGGGACTAGCGGGGTTTCCCGCTACAATGAGCAGTTCTTC
TRBJ1-1,15,.,TRBV5-1,.,CASSSRTMVNTEAFF,TGCGCCAGCAGCTCCCGAACAATGGTGAACACTGAAGCTTTCTTT
TRBJ2-1,13,many,TRBV2,.,CASSEDRGWEQFF,TGTGCCAGCAGTGAAGACCGGGGCTGGGAGCAGTTCTTC
TRBJ2-2,16,many,TRBV2,TRBD1,CASSEVGQGLPGELFF,TGTGCCAGCAGTGAAGTGGGACAGGGCCTACCCGGGGAGCTGTTTTTT
TRBJ2-2,14,.,TRBV9,.,CASGGDFNTGELFF,TGTGCCAGCGGCGGAGACTTCAACACCGGGGAGCTGTTTTTT
TRBJ1-5,13,many,TRBV12-3/TRBV12-4,.,CASSTQQEQPQHF,TGTGCCAGCAGTACTCAGCAGGAACAGCCCCAGCATTTT
TRBJ2-1,16,.,TRBV5-5,TRBD1,CASSRPGTGSYNEQFF,TGTGCCAGCAGCCGACCTGGGACAGGTTCTTACAATGAGCAGTTCTTC
TRBJ2-1,15,medium-sized,TRBV7-2,.,CASSLLEGLYNEQFF,TGTGCCAGCAGCTTATTGGAGGGCCTATACAATGAGCAGTTCTTC
TRBJ2-2,14,many,TRBV6-1,.,CASIPSHDTGELFF,TGTGCCAGCATTCCTAGCCATGACACCGGGGAGCTGTTTTTT
TRBJ2-5,19,.,TRBV3-1,TRBD2,CASSLREGGRASGRETQYF,TGTGCCAGCAGCCTGAGAGAAGGGGGTAGGGCTAGCGGGAGGGAGACCCAGTACTTC
TRBJ2-5,14,few,TRBV4-1,TRBD2,CASSQQSGGAATVF,TGCGCCAGCAGCCAGCAGAGCGGGGGGGCAGCAACTGTCTTC
TRBJ2-7,16,.,TRBV28,TRBD1,CASKTPGTGYPYEQYF,TGTGCCAGCAAAACCCCCGGGACAGGTTATCCCTACGAGCAGTACTTC
TRBJ2-3,14,.,TRBV6-4,.,CASSQAGTTDTQYF,TGTGCCAGCAGTCAGGCAGGGACCACAGATACGCAGTATTTT
TRBJ2-3,16,.,TRBV6-2/TRBV6-3,.,CASSRPDLGITDTQYF,TGTGCCAGCAGCCGACCCGACTTGGGAATCACAGATACGCAGTATTTT
TRBJ1-1,15,few,TRBV18,.,CASSPQSSWGTEAFF,TGTGCCAGCTCACCACAGAGCTCTTGGGGGACTGAAGCTTTCTTT
TRBJ2-1,16,many,TRBV15,.,CATSRERPGEYNEQFF,TGTGCCACCAGCAGAGAAAGGCCGGGGGAGTACAATGAGCAGTTCTTC
TRBJ1-1,13,many,TRBV12-3/TRBV12-4,.,CASSLKQGTEAFF,TGTGCCAGCAGTCTAAAACAGGGCACTGAAGCTTTCTTT
TRBJ2-2,15,.,TRBV4-1,TRBD2,CASSQEREGTGELFF,TGCGCCAGCAGCCAAGAAAGGGAGGGAACCGGGGAGCTGTTTTTT
TRBJ2-3,14,few,TRBV29-1,.,CSVGSGTSTDTQYF,TGCAGCGTTGGGTCCGGGACTAGCACAGATACGCAGTATTTT
TRBJ2-1,15,few,TRBV6-4,.,CASRQAESSYNEQFF,TGTGCCAGCAGACAAGCGGAAAGCTCCTACAATGAGCAGTTCTTC
TRBJ2-2,18,.,TRBV5-1,TRBD2,CASSLVASGGLYTGELFF,TGCGCCAGCAGCTTGGTAGCTAGCGGGGGACTCTACACCGGGGAGCTGTTTTTT
TRBJ2-3,18,many,TRBV28,TRBD1,CASSPPWQGANKMDTQYF,TGTGCCAGCAGCCCCCCTTGGCAGGGGGCGAACAAGATGGATACGCAGTATTTT
TRBJ2-7,18,few,TRBV25-1,TRBD1,CASSDSGSGTGTSYEQYF,TGTGCCAGCAGTGATTCGGGCTCCGGGACAGGGACCTCCTACGAGCAGTACTTC
TRBJ2-7,16,.,TRBV3-1,.,CASSQVWTAKSYEQYF,TGTGCCAGCAGCCAAGTTTGGACAGCCAAATCCTACGAGCAGTACTTC
TRBJ2-4,15,many,TRBV28,TRBD2,CASSSSSGNKNIQYF,TGTGCCAGCAGTTCTTCTAGCGGGAACAAAAACATTCAGTACTTC
TRBJ2-3,13,many,TRBV6-2/TRBV6-3,TRBD2,CASSYSPSGGQYF,TGTGCCAGCAGTTATTCTCCTAGCGGGGGACAGTATTTT
TRBJ1-6,15,few,TRBV28,TRBD1,CASSARDSYNSPLHF,TGTGCCAGCAGTGCCCGGGACAGCTATAATTCACCCCTCCACTTT
TRBJ1-1,14,few,TRBV11-2,.,CASSLGGVYTEAFF,TGTGCCAGCAGCTTAGGGGGGGTATACACTGAAGCTTTCTTT
TRBJ2-1,15,many,TRBV29-1,.,CSVEVSVGQPNEQFF,TGCAGCGTTGAAGTCTCGGTGGGGCAGCCCAATGAGCAGTTCTTC
TRBJ2-7,16,.,TRBV20-1,TRBD1,CSARDRRRQGWDEQYF,TGCAGTGCTAGAGATCGCCGGCGACAGGGGTGGGACGAGCAGTACTTC
TRBJ2-6,16,.,TRBV5-1,.,CASSLGPGAGANVLTF,TGCGCCAGCAGCCTGGGGCCAGGGGCCGGGGCCAACGTCCTGACTTTC
TRBJ1-1,14,many,TRBV4-1,.,CASSLGGPWTEAFF,TGCGCCAGCAGCCTCGGGGGGCCTTGGACTGAAGCTTTCTTT
TRBJ1-1,15,many,TRBV6-5,TRBD1,CASSYKRTGGSEAFF,TGTGCCAGCAGTTATAAAAGGACAGGGGGGTCTGAAGCTTTCTTT
TRBJ2-3,11,.,TRBV28,.,CASSFKYTQYF,TGTGCCAGCAGTTTTAAGTATACGCAGTATTTT
TRBJ1-6,16,few,TRBV5-5,.,CASSLGLSSYNSPLHF,TGTGCCAGCAGCTTGGGGTTAAGCTCCTATAATTCACCCCTCCACTTT
TRBJ1-2,13,.,TRBV7-9,TRBD1,CASSPRDRPGYTF,TGTGCCAGCAGCCCGAGGGACAGACCGGGCTACACCTTC
TRBJ2-7,14,many,TRBV28,TRBD1,CASSSPGQGLEQYF,TGTGCCAGCAGTTCTCCGGGACAGGGGCTCGAGCAGTACTTC
TRBJ1-1,16,few,TRBV5-4,.,CASSPYYEAMNTEAFF,TGTGCCAGCAGCCCCTATTATGAGGCCATGAACACTGAAGCTTTCTTT